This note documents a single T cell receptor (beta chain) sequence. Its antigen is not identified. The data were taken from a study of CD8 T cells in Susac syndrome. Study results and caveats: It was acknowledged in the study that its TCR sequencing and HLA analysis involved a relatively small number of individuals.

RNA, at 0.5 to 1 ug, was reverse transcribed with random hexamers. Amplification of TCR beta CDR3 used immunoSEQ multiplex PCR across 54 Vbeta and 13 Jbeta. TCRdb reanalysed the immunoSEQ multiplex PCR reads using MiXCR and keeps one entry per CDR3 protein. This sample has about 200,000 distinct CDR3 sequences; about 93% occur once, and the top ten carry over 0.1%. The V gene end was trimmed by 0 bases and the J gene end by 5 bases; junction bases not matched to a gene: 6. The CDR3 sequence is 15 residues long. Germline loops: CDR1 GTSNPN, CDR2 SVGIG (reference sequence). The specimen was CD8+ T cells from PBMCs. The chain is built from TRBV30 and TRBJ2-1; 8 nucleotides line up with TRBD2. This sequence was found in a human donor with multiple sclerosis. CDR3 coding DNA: TGTGCCTGGAGTGTACCCAGCGGGGGTAACAATGAGCAGTTCTTC. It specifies CAWSVPSGGNNEQFF.